The clone carrying this TCR beta chain was detected many times. Germline values: CDR1 SGHTA, CDR2 FQGNSA. The trim removed 5 bases at V and 4 bases at J, leaving 10 bases unmatched. The CDR3 loop spans 16 amino acids. The record originates from a study of blood T cells in healthy people across ages. In the study overall: Template switching retrieved approximately one barcoded beta molecule for each two T cells.

In terms of origin and age, donors were healthy Caucasian individuals from Russia aged 6 to 90. Isolating PBMCs gave at least 7 million of these cells per sample. Primed by a sample-barcoded 5' primer and a J-beta primer mix, a second PCR proceeded for 7 to 11 cycles. TCRdb used MiXCR to reprocess the 5' RACE reads, holding one entry per CDR3 protein. The profile covers 870,000 or so distinct CDR3 sequences, with about 28% appearing a single time and approximately 15% taken by the ten largest. The chain is built from TRBV7-2 and TRBJ2-1, with 8 positions matching TRBD2. Input material: blood. This TCR was sampled from a woman of 80 years or more in good health. CDR3 coding DNA: TGTGCCAGCAGCCCCTATGCCGGGGGGGATTACAATGAGCAGTTCTTC. Amino acid sequence: CASSPYAGGDYNEQFF.